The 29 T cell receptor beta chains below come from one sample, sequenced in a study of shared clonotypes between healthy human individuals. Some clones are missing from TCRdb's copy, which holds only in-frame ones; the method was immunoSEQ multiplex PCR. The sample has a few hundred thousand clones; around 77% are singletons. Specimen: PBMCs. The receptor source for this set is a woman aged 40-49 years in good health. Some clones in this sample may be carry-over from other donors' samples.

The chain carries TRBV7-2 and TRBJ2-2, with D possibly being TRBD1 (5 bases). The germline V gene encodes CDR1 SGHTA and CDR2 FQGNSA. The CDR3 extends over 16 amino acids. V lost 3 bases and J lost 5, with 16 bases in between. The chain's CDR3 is CASSLFDRELTGELFF. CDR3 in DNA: TGTGCCAGCAGCTTGTTTGACAGAGAACTTACCGGGGAGCTGTTTTTT.

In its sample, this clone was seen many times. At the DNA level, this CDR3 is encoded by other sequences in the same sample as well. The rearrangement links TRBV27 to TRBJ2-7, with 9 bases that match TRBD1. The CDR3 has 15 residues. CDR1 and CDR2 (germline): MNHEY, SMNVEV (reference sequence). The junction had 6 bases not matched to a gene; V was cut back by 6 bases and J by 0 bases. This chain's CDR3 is CASRLGTGSSYEQYF. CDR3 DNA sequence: TGTGCCAGCAGGCTCGGGACAGGGAGCTCCTACGAGCAGTACTTC.

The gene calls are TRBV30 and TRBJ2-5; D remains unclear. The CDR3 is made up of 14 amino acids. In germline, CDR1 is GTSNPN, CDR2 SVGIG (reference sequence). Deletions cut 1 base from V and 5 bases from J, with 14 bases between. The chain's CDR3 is CAWSALGPLETQYF. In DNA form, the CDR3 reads TGTGCCTGGAGTGCCCTGGGCCCGCTGGAGACCCAGTACTTC.

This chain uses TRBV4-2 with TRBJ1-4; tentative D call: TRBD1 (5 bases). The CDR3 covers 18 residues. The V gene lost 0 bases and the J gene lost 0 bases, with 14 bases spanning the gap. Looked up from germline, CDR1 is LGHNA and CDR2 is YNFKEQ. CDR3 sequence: CASSQEWGGGATNEKLFF. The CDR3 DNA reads TGTGCCAGCAGCCAAGAGTGGGGCGGGGGGGCAACTAATGAAAAACTGTTTTTT.

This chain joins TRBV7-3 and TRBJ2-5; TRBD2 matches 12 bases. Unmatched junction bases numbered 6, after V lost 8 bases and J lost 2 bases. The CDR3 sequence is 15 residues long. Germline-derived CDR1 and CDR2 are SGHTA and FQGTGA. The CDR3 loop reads CASSRTSGTQETQYF. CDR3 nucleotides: TGTGCCAGCTCTCGGACTAGCGGGACTCAAGAGACCCAGTACTTC.

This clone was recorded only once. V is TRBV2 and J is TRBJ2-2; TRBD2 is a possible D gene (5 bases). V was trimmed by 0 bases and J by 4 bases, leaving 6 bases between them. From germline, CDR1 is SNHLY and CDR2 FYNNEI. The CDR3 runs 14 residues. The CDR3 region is CASSEAAGTGELFF. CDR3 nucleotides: TGTGCCAGCAGTGAAGCGGCGGGCACCGGGGAGCTGTTTTTT.

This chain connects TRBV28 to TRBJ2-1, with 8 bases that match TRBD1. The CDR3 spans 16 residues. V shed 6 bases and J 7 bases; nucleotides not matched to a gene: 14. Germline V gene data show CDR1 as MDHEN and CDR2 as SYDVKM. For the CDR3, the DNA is TGTGCCAGCAGCCCCCCAGGGACAGGCGTTTTGAATGAGCAGTTCTTC. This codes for CASSPPGTGVLNEQFF.

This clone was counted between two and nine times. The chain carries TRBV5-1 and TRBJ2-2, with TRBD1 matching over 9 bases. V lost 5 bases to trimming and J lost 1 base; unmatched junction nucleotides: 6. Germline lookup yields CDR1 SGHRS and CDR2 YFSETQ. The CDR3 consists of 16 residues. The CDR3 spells CASRFTGQGNTGELFF. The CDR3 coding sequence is TGCGCCAGCAGATTCACGGGACAGGGGAACACCGGGGAGCTGTTTTTT.

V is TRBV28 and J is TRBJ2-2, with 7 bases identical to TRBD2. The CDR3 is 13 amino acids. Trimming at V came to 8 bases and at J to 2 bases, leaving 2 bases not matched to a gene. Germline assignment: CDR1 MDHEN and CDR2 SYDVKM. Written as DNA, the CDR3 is TGTGCCAGCGGGACTACAAACACCGGGGAGCTGTTTTTT. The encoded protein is CASGTTNTGELFF.

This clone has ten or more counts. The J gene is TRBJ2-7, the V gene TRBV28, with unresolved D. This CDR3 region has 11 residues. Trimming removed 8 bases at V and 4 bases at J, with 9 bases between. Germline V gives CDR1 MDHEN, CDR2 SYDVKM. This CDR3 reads CASAAVYEQYF. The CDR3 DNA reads TGTGCCAGCGCGGCGGTTTACGAGCAGTACTTC.

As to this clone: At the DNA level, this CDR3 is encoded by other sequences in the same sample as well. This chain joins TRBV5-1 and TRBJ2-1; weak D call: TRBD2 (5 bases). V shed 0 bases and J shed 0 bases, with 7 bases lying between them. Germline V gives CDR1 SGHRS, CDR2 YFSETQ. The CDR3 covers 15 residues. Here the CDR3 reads CASSLEGSSYNEQFF. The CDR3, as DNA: TGCGCCAGCAGCTTGGAAGGGAGCTCCTACAATGAGCAGTTCTTC.

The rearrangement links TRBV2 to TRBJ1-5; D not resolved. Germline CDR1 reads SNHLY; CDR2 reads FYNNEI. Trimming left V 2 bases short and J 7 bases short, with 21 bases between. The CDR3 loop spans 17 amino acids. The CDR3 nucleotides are TGTGCCAGCAGTGAACCGTCCGGGCCCCCGGGAGACCAGCCCCAGCATTTT. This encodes CASSEPSGPPGDQPQHF.

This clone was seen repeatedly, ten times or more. CDR3 loop: CATSRERRSPLHF. The CDR3 DNA reads as TGTGCCACCAGCAGAGAACGTCGGTCACCCCTCCACTTT. The V and J genes are TRBV15 and TRBJ1-6; D ambiguous. The CDR3 has 13 residues. Trimming stripped 0 bases from V and 10 bases from J, with 7 bases between. Germline assignment: CDR1 LNHNV and CDR2 YYDKDF (reference sequence).

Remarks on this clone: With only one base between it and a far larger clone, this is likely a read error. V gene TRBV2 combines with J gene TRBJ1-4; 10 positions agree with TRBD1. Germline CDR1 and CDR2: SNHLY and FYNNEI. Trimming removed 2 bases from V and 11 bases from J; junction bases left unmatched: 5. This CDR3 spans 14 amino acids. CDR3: CASSEMDRGTKLFF. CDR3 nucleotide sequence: TGTGCCAGCAGTGAAATGGACAGGGGGACTAAACTGTTTTTT. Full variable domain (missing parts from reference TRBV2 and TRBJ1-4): EPEVTQTPSHQVTQMGQEVILRCVPISNHLYFYWYRQILGQKVEFLVSFYNNEISEKSEIFDDQFSVERPDGSNFTLKIRSTKLEDSAMYFCASSEMDRGTKLFFGSGTQLSVL.

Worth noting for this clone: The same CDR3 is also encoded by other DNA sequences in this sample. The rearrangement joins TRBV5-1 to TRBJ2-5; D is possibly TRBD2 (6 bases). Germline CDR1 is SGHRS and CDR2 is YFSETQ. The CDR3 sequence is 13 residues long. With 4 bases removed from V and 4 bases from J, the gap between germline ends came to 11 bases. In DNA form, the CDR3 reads TGCGCCAGCAGCCTCGGGACTGGAGAGACCCAGTACTTC. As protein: CASSLGTGETQYF.

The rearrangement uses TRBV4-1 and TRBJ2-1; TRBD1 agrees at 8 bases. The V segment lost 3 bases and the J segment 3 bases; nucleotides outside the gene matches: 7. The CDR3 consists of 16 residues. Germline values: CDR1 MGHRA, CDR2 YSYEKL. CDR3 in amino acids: CASSQAGQALYNEQFF. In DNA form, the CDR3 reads TGCGCCAGCAGCCAGGCGGGACAGGCCCTCTACAATGAGCAGTTCTTC.

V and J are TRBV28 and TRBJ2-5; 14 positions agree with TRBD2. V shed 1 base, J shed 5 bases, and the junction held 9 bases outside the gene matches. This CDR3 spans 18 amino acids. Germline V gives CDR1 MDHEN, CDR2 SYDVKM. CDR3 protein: CASSLLGLAGVGVETQYF. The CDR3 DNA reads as TGTGCCAGCAGTTTATTGGGACTAGCGGGAGTAGGAGTGGAGACCCAGTACTTC.

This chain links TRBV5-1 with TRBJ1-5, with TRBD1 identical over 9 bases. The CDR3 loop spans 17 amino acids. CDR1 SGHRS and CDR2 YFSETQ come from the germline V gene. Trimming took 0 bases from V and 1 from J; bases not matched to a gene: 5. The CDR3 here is CASSLDPGTGSNQPQHF. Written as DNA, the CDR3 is TGCGCCAGCAGCTTGGATCCCGGGACAGGGAGCAATCAGCCCCAGCATTTT.

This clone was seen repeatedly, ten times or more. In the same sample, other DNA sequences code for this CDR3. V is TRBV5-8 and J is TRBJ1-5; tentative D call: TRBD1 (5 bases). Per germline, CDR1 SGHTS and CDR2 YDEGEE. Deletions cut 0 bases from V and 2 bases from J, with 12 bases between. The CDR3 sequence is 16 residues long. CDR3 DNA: TGTGCCAGCAGCTTGGACACGGGGGTGCGCAATCAGCCCCAGCATTTT. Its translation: CASSLDTGVRNQPQHF.

The CDR3 region is CASSLKGQGLREQYF. The CDR3 DNA is TGTGCCAGCAGCTTAAAGGGACAGGGATTGAGGGAGCAGTACTTC. The V call is TRBV7-8, the J call TRBJ2-7; the match to TRBD1 covers 9 bases. Germline values: CDR1 SGHVS, CDR2 FQNEAQ. The CDR3 extends over 15 amino acids. The V segment lost 2 bases and the J segment 7 bases; nucleotides outside the gene matches: 9.

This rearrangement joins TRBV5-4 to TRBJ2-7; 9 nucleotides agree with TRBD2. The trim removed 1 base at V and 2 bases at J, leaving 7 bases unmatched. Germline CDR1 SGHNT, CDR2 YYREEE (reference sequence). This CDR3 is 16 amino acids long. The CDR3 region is CASSLSFSGGTYEQYF. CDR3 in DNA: TGTGCCAGCAGCTTGTCCTTTAGCGGGGGCACCTACGAGCAGTACTTC.

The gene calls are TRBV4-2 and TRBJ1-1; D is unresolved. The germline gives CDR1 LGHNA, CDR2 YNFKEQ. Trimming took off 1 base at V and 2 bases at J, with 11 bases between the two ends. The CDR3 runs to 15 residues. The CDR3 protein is CASSQGGTSNTEAFF. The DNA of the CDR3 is TGTGCCAGCAGCCAAGGAGGCACTTCTAACACTGAAGCTTTCTTT.

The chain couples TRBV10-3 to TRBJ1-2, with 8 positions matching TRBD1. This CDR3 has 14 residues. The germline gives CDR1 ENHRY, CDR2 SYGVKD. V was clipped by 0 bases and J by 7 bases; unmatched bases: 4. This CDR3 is CAISESGQGAGYTF. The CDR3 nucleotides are TGTGCCATCAGTGAGTCGGGGCAGGGGGCTGGCTACACCTTC.

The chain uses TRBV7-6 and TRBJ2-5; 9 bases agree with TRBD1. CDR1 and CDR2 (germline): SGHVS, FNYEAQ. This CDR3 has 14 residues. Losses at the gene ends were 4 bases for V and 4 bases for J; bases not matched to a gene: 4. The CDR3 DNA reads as TGTGCCAGCAGCTCCCGGGACAGGGCAGAGACCCAGTACTTC. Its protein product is CASSSRDRAETQYF.

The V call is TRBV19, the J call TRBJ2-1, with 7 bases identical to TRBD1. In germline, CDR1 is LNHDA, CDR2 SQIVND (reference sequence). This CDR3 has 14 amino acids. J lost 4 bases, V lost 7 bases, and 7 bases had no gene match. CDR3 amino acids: CASNKGALYNEQFF. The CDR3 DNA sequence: TGTGCCAGTAATAAGGGGGCCTTATACAATGAGCAGTTCTTC.

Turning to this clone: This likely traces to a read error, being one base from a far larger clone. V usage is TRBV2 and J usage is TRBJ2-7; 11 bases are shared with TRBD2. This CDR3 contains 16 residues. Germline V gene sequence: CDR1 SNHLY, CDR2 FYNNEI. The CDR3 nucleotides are TGTGCCAGTAAGGGACTAGCGGTAACTGACTCCCACGAGCAGTACTTC. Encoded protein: CASKGLAVTDSHEQYF.

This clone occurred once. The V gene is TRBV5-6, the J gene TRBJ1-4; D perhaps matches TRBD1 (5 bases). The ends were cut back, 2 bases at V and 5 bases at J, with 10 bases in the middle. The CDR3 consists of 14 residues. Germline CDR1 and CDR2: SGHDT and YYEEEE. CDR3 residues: CASSFGHTNEKLFF. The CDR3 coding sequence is TGTGCCAGCAGCTTCGGACACACCAATGAAAAACTGTTTTTT.

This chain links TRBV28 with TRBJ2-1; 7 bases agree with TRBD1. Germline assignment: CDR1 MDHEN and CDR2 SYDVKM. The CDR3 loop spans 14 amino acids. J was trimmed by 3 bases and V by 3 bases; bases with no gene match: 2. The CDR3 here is CASSLGTDYNEQFF. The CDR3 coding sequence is TGTGCCAGCAGTTTGGGGACAGACTACAATGAGCAGTTCTTC.

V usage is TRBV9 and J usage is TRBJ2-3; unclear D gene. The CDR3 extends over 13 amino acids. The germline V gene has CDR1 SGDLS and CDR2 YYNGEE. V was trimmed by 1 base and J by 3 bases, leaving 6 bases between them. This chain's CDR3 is CASSVRETDTQYF. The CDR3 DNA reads TGTGCCAGCAGCGTAAGAGAAACAGATACGCAGTATTTT.